The clone carrying this T cell receptor (beta chain) was recorded only once. Its antigen is currently unknown. The data belong to a study of T cell repertoires in ileal Crohn's disease. The wider study: 35% were active smokers at surgery; median disease duration was approximately 7.3 years. Every patient was operated on for stricturing (about 60%) or penetrating (approximately 40%) complications. Overall study results and limits: All patients with clonality above 26.8% had endoscopic recurrence. Compared with non-smokers, active smokers at surgery showed more clonal expansions.

The protocol was immunoSEQ multiplex PCR, while the TCRdb copy is restricted to in-frame clones and leaves out a portion. This table holds over 14,000 clones, over 80% found once. The source of this sequence is an adult with Crohn's disease. Material: ileal tissue.

CDR3 in DNA: TGCGCCAGCAGCCAAGACAGGGGATATGGTGAAAAACTGTTTTTT. Its protein is CASSQDRGYGEKLFF. This chain joins TRBV4-1 and TRBJ1-4, with TRBD1 as a possible D gene (6 bases). Germline V gives CDR1 MGHRA, CDR2 YSYEKL. This CDR3 comprises 15 residues. The V gene lost 0 bases and the J gene lost 7 bases, with 12 bases spanning the gap.